The T cell receptor beta chain described here comes from a study of blood T cell repertoires in COVID-19. Study as a whole: Donors in the United States, Italy and Spain gave samples during acute or convalescent COVID-19. T cells, B-cell-depleted T cells, or PBMCs provided the cDNA or gDNA that served as material.

CDR1 and CDR2 from the germline V gene are MNHEY and SVGAGI. V gave up 4 bases and J gave up 6 bases; unmatched junction bases: 6. The CDR3 runs 14 residues. Some clones are missing from TCRdb's copy, which holds only in-frame ones; the method was immunoSEQ multiplex PCR. The sample has some 15,000 clones; 90% are singletons. The receptor was derived from a human donor in a cohort sampled during active COVID-19. Sequenced material: peripheral blood. This chain links TRBV6-5 with TRBJ2-7; 10 bases are shared with TRBD1. Here the CDR3 reads CASSLRQGASEQYF. The CDR3 nucleotides are TGTGCCAGCAGTTTACGACAGGGGGCTAGCGAGCAGTACTTC.